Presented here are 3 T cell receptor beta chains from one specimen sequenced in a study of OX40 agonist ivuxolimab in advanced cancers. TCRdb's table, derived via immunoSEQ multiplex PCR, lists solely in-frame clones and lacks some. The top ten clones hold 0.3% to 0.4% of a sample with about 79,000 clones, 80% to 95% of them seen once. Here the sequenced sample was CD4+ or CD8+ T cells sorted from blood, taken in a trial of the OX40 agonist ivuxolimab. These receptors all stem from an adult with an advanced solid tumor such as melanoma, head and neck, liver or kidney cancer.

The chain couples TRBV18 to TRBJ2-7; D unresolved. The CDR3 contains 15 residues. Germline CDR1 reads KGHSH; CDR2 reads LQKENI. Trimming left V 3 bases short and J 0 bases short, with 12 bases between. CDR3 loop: CASSPVSVSSYEQYF. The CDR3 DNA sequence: TGTGCCAGCTCACCTGTGTCTGTAAGCTCCTACGAGCAGTACTTC.

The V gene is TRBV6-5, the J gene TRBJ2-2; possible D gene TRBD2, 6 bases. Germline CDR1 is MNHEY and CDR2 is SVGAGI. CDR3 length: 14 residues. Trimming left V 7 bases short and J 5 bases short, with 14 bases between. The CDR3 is CASTGTQTTGELFF. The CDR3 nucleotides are TGTGCCAGCACCGGGACTCAAACAACCGGGGAGCTGTTTTTT.

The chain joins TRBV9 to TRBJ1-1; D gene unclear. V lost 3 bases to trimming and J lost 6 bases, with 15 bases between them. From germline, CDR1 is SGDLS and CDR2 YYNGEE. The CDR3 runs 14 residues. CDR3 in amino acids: CASSAETAKAEAFF. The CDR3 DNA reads TGTGCCAGCAGCGCGGAGACGGCTAAGGCTGAAGCTTTCTTT.